The clone carrying this T cell receptor (beta chain) was seen only once. The CDR3 is 18 residues long. Germline-derived CDR1 and CDR2 are SNHLY and FYNNEI. Trimming at V came to 4 bases and at J to 0 bases, leaving 8 bases not matched to a gene. This entry comes from a study of blood T cell repertoires in COVID-19. Sequenced by immunoSEQ multiplex PCR; TCRdb stores in-frame clones only, minus some. Altogether 150,000 to 200,000 clones are present, roughly 80% being singletons, with the ten largest covering about 3.4%. This TCR was recovered from a woman between 55 and 75 years old who had recovered from COVID-19. The gene calls are TRBV2 and TRBJ1-5; 11 nucleotides align to TRBD1. Sample: PBMCs or T cells enriched from blood (not recorded which). The CDR3, as DNA: TGTGCCAGCAGTGGTGGACAGGGGGCGCGGATTAGCAATCAGCCCCAGCATTTT. Residues: CASSGGQGARISNQPQHF.